This T cell receptor beta chain is drawn from a study of blood T cell repertoires in COVID-19. On the study more broadly: Acute and convalescent COVID-19 specimens originated in the United States, Italy and Spain. Nucleic acid was either cDNA or gDNA, and it came from T cells, B-cell-depleted T cells, or PBMCs.

Per the original methods: From reference gene primer amplification, estimates of nucleated cell counts were derived. Libraries were prepared by immunoSEQ multiplex PCR; TCRdb keeps only in-frame clonotypes and omits some of them. The V and J calls and clone size were taken over from that table, and D and trimming were inferred from the DNA. The sample lists about 52,000 clones; roughly 83% were seen once. This clone was seen a handful of times. V was clipped by 7 bases and J by 2 bases, with 13 bases between them. CDR3 size: 13 residues. Germline-derived CDR1 and CDR2 are GTSNPN and SVGIG (reference sequence).

The sample comprised peripheral blood. V and J are TRBV30 and TRBJ2-3, with D unclear. The TCR was taken from a woman of 80 years or more with acute or convalescent COVID-19. CDR3 nucleotide sequence: TGTGCCTCCTCACAGTTATCCACAGATACGCAGTATTTT. Its protein is CASSQLSTDTQYF.